These T cell receptor beta chains were read from a single sample in a study of shared clonotypes between healthy human individuals. Measured with immunoSEQ multiplex PCR; TCRdb has only the in-frame clones, and not every one. Found here are a few million clones, approximately 94% of them singletons; the top ten hold under 0.15%. Material for sequencing was naive CD4+ T cells sorted from blood. All receptors derive from a man between 18 and 35 years old in good health. The CDR3 runs from the conserved cysteine through the conserved F or W. D genes are given only for firm matches. For some rows the clone size is stated as once, few or many, or as a class when expanded; others skip it.

TRBV7-2	TRBJ1-1	TRBD1	NA	CASSHRGQRNTEAFF	TGTGCCAGCAGTCACAGGGGGCAGAGGAACACTGAAGCTTTCTTT
TRBV7-2	TRBJ2-5	NA	NA	CASSLLAGIQETQYF	TGTGCCAGCAGCTTGCTTGCGGGGATACAAGAGACCCAGTACTTC
TRBV6-5	TRBJ1-2	NA	NA	CASISQGRNYGYTF	TGTGCCAGCATCTCACAGGGCAGAAACTATGGCTACACCTTC
TRBV18	TRBJ2-2	TRBD2	once	CASSSLGLAENTGELFF	TGTGCCAGCTCATCCCTCGGACTAGCGGAGAACACCGGGGAGCTGTTTTTT
TRBV5-4	TRBJ2-5	NA	NA	CASAEGPNQETQYF	TGTGCCAGCGCCGAGGGCCCGAACCAAGAGACCCAGTACTTC
TRBV6-6	TRBJ2-7	NA	NA	CASSYTDLSYEQYF	TGTGCCAGCAGTTACACGGATCTCTCCTACGAGCAGTACTTC
TRBV30	TRBJ2-5	NA	NA	CAWSVQGGETQYF	TGTGCCTGGAGTGTACAGGGAGGAGAGACCCAGTACTTC
TRBV6-1	TRBJ2-2	NA	NA	CASSETVSFSGELFF	TGTGCCAGCAGTGAGACGGTTTCCTTCTCCGGGGAGCTGTTTTTT
TRBV19	TRBJ1-4	NA	NA	CASSIAGTNEKLFF	TGTGCCAGTAGTATCGCCGGGACAAACGAAAAACTGTTTTTT
TRBV30	TRBJ2-1	NA	NA	CAWSVGGQYNEQFF	TGTGCCTGGAGTGTGGGGGGCCAATACAATGAGCAGTTCTTC
TRBV11-2	TRBJ1-6	NA	NA	CASSLVGDGSPLHF	TGTGCCAGCAGCTTAGTGGGGGATGGATCACCCCTCCACTTT
TRBV6-1	TRBJ2-3	NA	NA	CASRTAVPTQYF	TGTGCCAGCAGGACCGCAGTCCCTACGCAGTATTTT
TRBV6-6	TRBJ2-7	TRBD2	NA	CASSTGLAGPYEQYF	TGTGCCAGCAGTACGGGACTAGCGGGACCCTACGAGCAGTACTTC
TRBV4-1	TRBJ1-5	TRBD1	NA	CASSQGDRGNQPQHF	TGCGCCAGCAGCCAAGGTGACAGGGGGAATCAGCCCCAGCATTTT
TRBV28	TRBJ1-2	TRBD1	NA	CASQTGANYGYTF	TGTGCCAGCCAGACAGGGGCTAACTATGGCTACACCTTC
TRBV19	TRBJ1-6	TRBD1	NA	CASSTQDRNSPLHF	TGTGCCAGTAGTACCCAGGACAGGAATTCACCCCTCCACTTT
TRBV29-1	TRBJ1-4	TRBD1	NA	CSVVARGTGVWGEKLFF	TGCAGCGTTGTGGCCAGAGGGACAGGGGTATGGGGCGAAAAACTGTTTTTT
TRBV10-3	TRBJ2-7	NA	once	CAISEGQISYEQYF	TGTGCCATCAGTGAGGGACAGATTTCCTACGAGCAGTACTTC
TRBV6-5	TRBJ2-7	NA	NA	CASSYSPSGTAYEQYF	TGTGCCAGCAGTTACTCGCCAAGCGGTACCGCCTACGAGCAGTACTTC
TRBV18	TRBJ2-5	NA	NA	CASSPLQAQETQYF	TGTGCCAGCTCACCACTCCAGGCTCAAGAGACCCAGTACTTC
TRBV5-6	TRBJ1-1	NA	NA	CASSLGTEAFF	TGTGCCAGCAGCTTGGGGACTGAAGCTTTCTTT
TRBV30	TRBJ1-4	NA	few	CASSPGLNEKLFF	TGTGCCTCCTCCCCAGGGCTAAATGAAAAACTGTTTTTT
TRBV11-3	TRBJ2-3	TRBD1	NA	CASSTADRSGTQYF	TGTGCCAGCAGCACGGCGGACAGGAGCGGTACGCAGTATTTT
TRBV28	TRBJ1-6	NA	NA	CASSLQQGRLHF	TGTGCCAGCAGTTTACAGCAGGGTCGCCTCCACTTT
TRBV10-3	TRBJ2-3	TRBD2	NA	CTIREGTSTDTQYF	TGTACCATCAGGGAGGGGACTAGCACAGATACGCAGTATTTT
TRBV19	TRBJ1-2	NA	NA	CASSIGTATGAGYTF	TGTGCCAGTAGTATAGGAACAGCCACCGGGGCGGGCTACACCTTC
TRBV16	TRBJ1-2	NA	NA	CASSPGEGRLYGYTF	TGTGCCAGCAGCCCTGGCGAGGGCAGGCTCTATGGCTACACCTTC
TRBV6-6	TRBJ1-6	TRBD1	NA	CASSYSTGDNSPLHF	TGTGCCAGCAGTTACTCGACAGGGGACAATTCACCCCTCCACTTT
TRBV28	TRBJ1-6	TRBD1	NA	CASSFYDRVGNSPLHF	TGTGCCAGCAGTTTCTATGACAGGGTTGGCAATTCACCCCTCCACTTT
TRBV6-6	TRBJ2-3	TRBD1	NA	CASSGQGETQYF	TGTGCCAGCAGCGGACAGGGAGAGACGCAGTATTTT
TRBV21-1	TRBJ1-3	NA	NA	CARKKSQGDGNTIYF	TGTGCCAGGAAAAAATCACAGGGTGATGGAAACACCATATATTTT
TRBV7-2	TRBJ2-7	NA	NA	CASSSKIEQYF	TGTGCCAGCAGCTCGAAGATCGAGCAGTACTTC
TRBV4-3	TRBJ1-2	NA	once	CASSQTEGRPGSYGYTF	TGCGCCAGCAGCCAGACCGAGGGACGTCCTGGTTCATACGGCTACACCTTC